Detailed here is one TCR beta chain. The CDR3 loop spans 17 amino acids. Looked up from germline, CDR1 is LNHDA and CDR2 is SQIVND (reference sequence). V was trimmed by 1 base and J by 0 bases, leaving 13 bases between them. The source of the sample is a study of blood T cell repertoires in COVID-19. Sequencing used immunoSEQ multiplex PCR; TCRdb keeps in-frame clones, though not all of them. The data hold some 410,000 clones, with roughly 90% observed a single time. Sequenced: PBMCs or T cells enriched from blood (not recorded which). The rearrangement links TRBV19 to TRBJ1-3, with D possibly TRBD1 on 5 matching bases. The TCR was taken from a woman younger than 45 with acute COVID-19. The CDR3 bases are TGTGCCAGTAGTATAGGGCGACAGACCTACTCTGGAAACACCATATATTTT. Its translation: CASSIGRQTYSGNTIYF.